This T cell receptor (beta chain) was sequenced for a study of identical twins. This clonotype was seen only a few times. TCRdb re-analysed the 5' RACE reads in MiXCR, keeping a single row per CDR3 protein. This table holds about 520,000 distinct CDR3 sequences, 20% to 25% found once. The V gene end was trimmed by 7 bases and the J gene end by 7 bases; junction bases not matched to a gene: 6. This CDR3 contains 13 residues. In germline, CDR1 is MDHEN, CDR2 SYDVKM. The same sample was also studied in work on T cells expressing NK-cell markers.

The clonotype comes from a woman younger than 35 in good health. The genes are TRBV28 and TRBJ1-2; the match to TRBD1 covers 10 bases. The specimen sequenced was CD4+ T cells sorted from blood. The CDR3 coding sequence is TGTGCCAGCATGAACGGGGACAGGGGTGGCTACACCTTC. It encodes CASMNGDRGGYTF.